The sequence of this T cell receptor (beta chain) was determined in a study of graft-versus-host responses after intestinal transplantation. Whole-study context: The whole recipient group had anti-thymocyte globulin induction followed by tacrolimus and steroids for approximately three years.

Assay used: immunoSEQ multiplex PCR; TCRdb lists only in-frame clones, some missing. The sample lists 55,000 to 70,000 clones; under 95% were seen once. The CDR3 extends over 14 amino acids. V was shortened by 5 bases and J by 3 bases, with 11 bases between the two germline ends. CDR1 is MGHDK and CDR2 is SYGVNS in the germline V gene. Points on this clone: Its antigen is undetermined.

The study's findings and limits: Subjects displaying graft-donor T cell macrochimerism possessed elevated graft-versus-host to host-versus-graft clonal ratios inside allografts.

The TCR was taken from a human patient who received an intestinal transplant, so some T cells may come from the graft donor. The sample in question was PBMCs, obtained about 120 days after intestinal transplantation. This chain uses TRBV25-1 with TRBJ2-1, with unresolved D. CDR3 sequence: CASSPWSGYNEQFF. The CDR3 region has the DNA TGTGCCAGCAGTCCATGGAGTGGCTACAATGAGCAGTTCTTC.